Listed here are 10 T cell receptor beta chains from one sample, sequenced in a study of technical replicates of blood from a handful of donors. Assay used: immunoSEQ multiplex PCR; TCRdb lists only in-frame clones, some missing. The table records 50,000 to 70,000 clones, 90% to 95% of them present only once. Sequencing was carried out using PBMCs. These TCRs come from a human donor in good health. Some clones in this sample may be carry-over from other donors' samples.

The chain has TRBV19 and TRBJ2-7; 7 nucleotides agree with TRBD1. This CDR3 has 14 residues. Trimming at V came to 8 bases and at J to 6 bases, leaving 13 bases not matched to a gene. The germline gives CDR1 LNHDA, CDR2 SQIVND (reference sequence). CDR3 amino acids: CASWDAEGGTEQYF. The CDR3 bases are TGTGCCAGTTGGGATGCTGAAGGGGGCACCGAGCAGTACTTC.

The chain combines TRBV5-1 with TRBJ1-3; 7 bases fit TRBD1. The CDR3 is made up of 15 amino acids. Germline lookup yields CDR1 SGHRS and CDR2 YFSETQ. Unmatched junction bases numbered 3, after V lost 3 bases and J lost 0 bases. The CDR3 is CASSWGQNSGNTIYF. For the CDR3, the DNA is TGCGCCAGCAGCTGGGGACAGAACTCTGGAAACACCATATATTTT.

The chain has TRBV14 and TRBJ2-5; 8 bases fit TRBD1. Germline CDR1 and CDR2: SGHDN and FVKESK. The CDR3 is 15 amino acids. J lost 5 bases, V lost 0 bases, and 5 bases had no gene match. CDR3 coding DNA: TGTGCCAGCAGCCAAGAGCAGGGGGCTGGGGAGACCCAGTACTTC. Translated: CASSQEQGAGETQYF.

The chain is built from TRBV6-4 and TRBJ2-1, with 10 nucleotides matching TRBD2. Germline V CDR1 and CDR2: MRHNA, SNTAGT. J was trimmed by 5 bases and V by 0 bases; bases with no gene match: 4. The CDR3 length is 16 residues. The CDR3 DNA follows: TGTGCCAGCAGTGACTCAAGCGGGGGGGACCACAATGAGCAGTTCTTC. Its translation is CASSDSSGGDHNEQFF.

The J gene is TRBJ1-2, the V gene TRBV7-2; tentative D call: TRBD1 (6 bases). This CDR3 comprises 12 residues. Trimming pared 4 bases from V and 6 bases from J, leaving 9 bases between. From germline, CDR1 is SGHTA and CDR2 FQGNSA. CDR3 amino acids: CASSSQGDGYTF. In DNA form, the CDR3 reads TGTGCCAGCAGCTCACAGGGTGATGGCTACACCTTC.

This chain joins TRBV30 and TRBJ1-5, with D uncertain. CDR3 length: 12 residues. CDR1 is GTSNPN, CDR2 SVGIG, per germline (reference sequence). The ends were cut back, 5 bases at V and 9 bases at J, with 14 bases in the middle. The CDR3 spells CAWQRSSGPQHF. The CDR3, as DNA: TGTGCCTGGCAGCGAAGCTCGGGGCCCCAGCATTTT.

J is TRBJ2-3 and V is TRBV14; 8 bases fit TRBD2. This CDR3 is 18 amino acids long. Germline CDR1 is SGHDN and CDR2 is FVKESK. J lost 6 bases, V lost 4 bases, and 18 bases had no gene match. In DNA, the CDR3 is TGTGCCAGCAGCCCGAAGGCGACTAGCGTCCCAGCCCAGGATACGCAGTATTTT. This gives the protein CASSPKATSVPAQDTQYF.

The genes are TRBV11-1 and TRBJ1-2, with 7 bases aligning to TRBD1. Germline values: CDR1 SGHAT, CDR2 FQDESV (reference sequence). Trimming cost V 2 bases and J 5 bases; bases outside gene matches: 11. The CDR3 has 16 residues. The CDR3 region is CASSLFYVPGGYGYTF. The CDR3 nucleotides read TGTGCCAGCAGCTTATTCTACGTTCCAGGGGGATATGGCTACACCTTC.

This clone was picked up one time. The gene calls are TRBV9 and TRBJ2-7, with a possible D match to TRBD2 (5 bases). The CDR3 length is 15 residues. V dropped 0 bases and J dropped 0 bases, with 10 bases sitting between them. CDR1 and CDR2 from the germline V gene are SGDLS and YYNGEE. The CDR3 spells CASSVAAESSYEQYF. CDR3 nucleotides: TGTGCCAGCAGCGTAGCAGCGGAGAGCTCCTACGAGCAGTACTTC.

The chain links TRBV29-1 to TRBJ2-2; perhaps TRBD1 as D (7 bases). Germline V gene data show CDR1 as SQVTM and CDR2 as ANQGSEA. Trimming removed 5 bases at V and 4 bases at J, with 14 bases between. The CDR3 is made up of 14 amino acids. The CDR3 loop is CSVHDRDFTGELFF. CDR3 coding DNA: TGCAGCGTTCACGACAGGGACTTCACCGGGGAGCTGTTTTTT.